This passage covers 20 T cell receptor beta chains from one sample sequenced in a study of blood T cell repertoires in COVID-19. Sequenced by immunoSEQ multiplex PCR; TCRdb stores in-frame clones only, minus some. This sample has hundreds of thousands of clones, with roughly 89% found just once. The sequenced material came from peripheral blood. The receptors here all came from a man between 40 and 49 years old with acute or convalescent COVID-19.

The chain carries TRBV10-3 and TRBJ1-1; 7 bases align to TRBD1. V lost 8 bases and J lost 5; bases outside the gene matches: 8. CDR1 is ENHRY and CDR2 is SYGVKD in the germline V gene. This CDR3 has 13 residues. CDR3 sequence reads: CAIGGQEGTEAFF. DNA for the CDR3: TGTGCCATCGGCGGACAGGAGGGGACTGAAGCTTTCTTT.

This chain uses TRBV2 with TRBJ2-1; D remains ambiguous. With 7 bases removed from V and 8 bases from J, the gap between germline ends came to 12 bases. The germline V gene has CDR1 SNHLY and CDR2 FYNNEI. This CDR3 comprises 12 residues. The DNA for the CDR3 is TGTGCCAGCAACCAAACCCCAGATGAGCAGTTCTTC. The encoded protein is CASNQTPDEQFF.

CDR3 residues: CASSYGDRGGTEAFF. CDR3 DNA sequence: TGCGCCAGCAGCTACGGCGACAGGGGAGGAACTGAAGCTTTCTTT. The J gene is TRBJ1-1, the V gene TRBV5-1; 8 bases match TRBD1. CDR3 size: 15 residues. V gave up 3 bases and J gave up 5 bases; unmatched junction bases: 9. Germline V gene lookup returns CDR1 SGHRS and CDR2 YFSETQ.

The rearrangement joins TRBV6-1 to TRBJ2-2, with 12 nucleotides matching TRBD2. The CDR3 extends over 15 amino acids. Losses at the gene ends were 6 bases for V and 5 bases for J; bases not matched to a gene: 4. Germline values: CDR1 MNHNS, CDR2 SASEGT. The CDR3 DNA reads as TGTGCCAGCAGGGCCGGGACTAGCGGGACCGGGGAGCTGTTTTTT. Residues: CASRAGTSGTGELFF.

V usage is TRBV6-2 or TRBV6-3 and J usage is TRBJ2-3; possible D gene TRBD2, 6 bases. The CDR3 sequence is 15 residues long. Trimming pared 0 bases from V and 6 bases from J, leaving 13 bases between. The germline V gene encodes CDR1 MNHEY and CDR2 SVGEGT. The CDR3, as DNA: TGTGCCAGCAGTTACTCGGGACTCTCGGGGGATACGCAGTATTTT. This translates into CASSYSGLSGDTQYF.

The chain is built from TRBV12-5 and TRBJ2-3; the match to TRBD1 covers 7 bases. This CDR3 comprises 16 residues. CDR1 LGHNT and CDR2 FRNRAP come from the germline V gene. Trimming removed 6 bases from V and 4 bases from J; junction bases left unmatched: 13. CDR3 residues: CASGSRDRDNPDTQYF. The CDR3 DNA follows: TGTGCTAGTGGCTCTAGAGACAGGGATAATCCAGATACGCAGTATTTT.

This chain connects TRBV11-2 to TRBJ1-1, with D possibly matching TRBD1 (6 bases). In germline, CDR1 is SGHAT, CDR2 FQNNGV. This CDR3 has 11 residues. V was clipped by 4 bases and J by 11 bases, with 11 bases between them. CDR3 sequence (DNA): TGTGCCAGCAGCTATACAGGGACGGCTTTCTTT. This gives the protein CASSYTGTAFF.

The chain is built from TRBV4-2 and TRBJ1-1; maybe TRBD1 (5 bases). CDR1 is LGHNA, CDR2 YNFKEQ, per germline. CDR3 size: 19 residues. Trimming took 0 bases from V and 4 from J, leaving 24 bases between them. The chain's CDR3 is CASSQDRLDTRPTFTEAFF. The CDR3 DNA follows: TGTGCCAGCAGCCAAGATCGGTTGGACACCCGACCGACTTTCACTGAAGCTTTCTTT.

The rearrangement joins TRBV9 to TRBJ2-3; no definite D call. Trimming removed 3 bases from V and 1 base from J, with 9 bases in between. CDR3 length equals 14 residues. CDR1 and CDR2 from the germline V gene are SGDLS and YYNGEE. CDR3: CASSGELGTDTQYF. In nucleotides, the CDR3 is TGTGCCAGCAGCGGTGAATTAGGCACAGATACGCAGTATTTT.

J is TRBJ1-2 and V is TRBV18; 7 bases align to TRBD1. Germline V gene lookup returns CDR1 KGHSH and CDR2 LQKENI. This CDR3 spans 13 amino acids. The V segment lost 2 bases and the J segment 5 bases; nucleotides outside the gene matches: 2. CDR3 in DNA: TGTGCCAGCTCACCAACAGGGGAGTATGGCTACACCTTC. This encodes CASSPTGEYGYTF.

V and J are TRBV5-4 and TRBJ1-2; D is uncertain. Germline CDR1 is SGHNT and CDR2 is YYREEE (reference sequence). There are 13 residues in the CDR3. V shed 3 bases and J shed 7 bases, with 13 bases lying between them. The CDR3 bases are TGTGCCAGCAGCTCCCAAAATCGAGGTGGCTACACCTTC. Protein: CASSSQNRGGYTF.

The rearrangement links TRBV5-1 to TRBJ1-3; perhaps TRBD1 as D (5 bases). V shed 6 bases and J shed 1 base, with 11 bases lying between them. The CDR3 runs 14 residues. Germline-derived CDR1 and CDR2 are SGHRS and YFSETQ. This CDR3 reads CASTLGGSGNTIYF. DNA of the CDR3: TGCGCCAGCACCCTCGGGGGGTCTGGAAACACCATATATTTT.

J is TRBJ1-6 and V is TRBV30; no clear D. The CDR3 is 14 residues long. Trimming pared 5 bases from V and 0 bases from J, leaving 8 bases between. Germline loops: CDR1 GTSNPN, CDR2 SVGIG (reference sequence). The CDR3 loop reads CAWEARSYNSPLHF. CDR3 DNA sequence: TGTGCCTGGGAGGCCCGCTCCTATAATTCACCCCTCCACTTT.

CDR3 nucleotides: TGCGCCAGCAGCTCGACGGGACATAGTGGCACAGATACGCAGTATTTT. It encodes CASSSTGHSGTDTQYF. The chain links TRBV5-1 to TRBJ2-3, with a tentative D call TRBD1 (6 bases). Trimming removed 3 bases from V and 1 base from J, with 15 bases in between. This CDR3 has 16 residues. Germline loops: CDR1 SGHRS, CDR2 YFSETQ.

The gene calls are TRBV7-3 and TRBJ2-2, with 9 bases matching TRBD2. The ends lost 8 bases at V and 4 bases at J; junction bases unmatched: 8. There are 15 residues in the CDR3. Per germline, CDR1 SGHTA and CDR2 FQGTGA. Here the CDR3 reads CASGQAGGGTGELFF. The CDR3 nucleotides are TGTGCCAGCGGGCAAGCGGGGGGAGGCACCGGGGAGCTGTTTTTT.

The chain has TRBV5-1 and TRBJ2-7; D may be TRBD1 (5 bases). The CDR3 totals 16 residues. Germline V gives CDR1 SGHRS, CDR2 YFSETQ. Trimming removed 4 bases from V and 5 bases from J, with 22 bases in between. The CDR3: CASSRLPGHGTDEQYF. Written as DNA, the CDR3 is TGCGCCAGCAGCCGCCTTCCAGGACACGGCACAGACGAGCAGTACTTC.

The chain couples TRBV2 to TRBJ1-1; 9 bases align to TRBD1. There are 15 residues in the CDR3. J gave up 1 base and V 4 bases, and 4 bases lay outside the gene matches. Per the germline V gene, CDR1 is SNHLY and CDR2 is FYNNEI. The CDR3 region has the DNA TGTGCCAGCAGTGGGACAGGGGCTTCGAACACTGAAGCTTTCTTT. Translated: CASSGTGASNTEAFF.

The chain employs TRBV24-1 and TRBJ1-4; 7 bases map to TRBD1. The CDR3 is 15 amino acids. J was trimmed by 7 bases and V by 4 bases; bases with no gene match: 8. Germline assignment: CDR1 KGHDR and CDR2 SFDVKD. The CDR3 nucleotides read TGTGCCACCAGTGACCCCTCAGGGGGTAGTGAAAAACTGTTTTTT. Translated, it gives CATSDPSGGSEKLFF.

The rearrangement links TRBV11-2 to TRBJ1-2, with a tentative D call TRBD1 (5 bases). CDR1 and CDR2 (germline): SGHAT, FQNNGV. CDR3 length equals 15 residues. V gave up 1 base and J gave up 5 bases, with 14 bases separating them. The CDR3 sequence: CASSLALGHPYGYTF. As DNA, the CDR3 is TGTGCCAGCAGCTTAGCCCTTGGACACCCTTATGGCTACACCTTC.

The V and J genes are TRBV5-5 and TRBJ2-7; D is unclear. The germline V gene has CDR1 SGHKS and CDR2 YYEKEE (reference sequence). Trimming shortened V by 1 base and J by 2 bases, and 10 bases separated the two germline ends. The CDR3 covers 14 residues. CDR3 nucleotides: TGTGCCAGCAGCTTGACCAGGTTAGCCTACGAGCAGTACTTC. It is translated as CASSLTRLAYEQYF.